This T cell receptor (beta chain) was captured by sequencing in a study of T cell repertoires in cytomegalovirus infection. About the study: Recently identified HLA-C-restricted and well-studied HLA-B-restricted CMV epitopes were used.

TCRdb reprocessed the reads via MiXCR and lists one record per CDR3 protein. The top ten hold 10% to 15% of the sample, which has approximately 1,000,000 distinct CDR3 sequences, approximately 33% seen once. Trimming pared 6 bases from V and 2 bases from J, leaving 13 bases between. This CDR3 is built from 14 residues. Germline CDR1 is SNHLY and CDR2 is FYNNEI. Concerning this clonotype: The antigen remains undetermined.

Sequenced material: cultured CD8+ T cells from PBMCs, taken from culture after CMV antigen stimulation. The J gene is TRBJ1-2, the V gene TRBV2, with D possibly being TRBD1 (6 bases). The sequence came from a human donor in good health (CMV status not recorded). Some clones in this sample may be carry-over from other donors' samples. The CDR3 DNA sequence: TGTGCCAGCAGAGGGGGACGGATAAACTATGGCTACACCTTC. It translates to CASRGGRINYGYTF.